A selection of T cell receptor beta chains follows, all from one sample in a study of shared clonotypes between healthy human individuals. The method was immunoSEQ multiplex PCR; TCRdb's version includes in-frame clones alone and lacks a portion of them. The repertoire consists of some 380,000 clones, with 90% to 98% occurring once and the leading ten covering 0.32%. The sequenced sample consisted of memory CD8+ T cells sorted from blood. Receptor source: a young man in good health. Both conserved end residues are part of each CDR3. A D gene is named only where the DNA matches it firmly. The size field is filled for only some rows; it gives once, few, many or a size class.

abundance: NA
v_gene: TRBV27
j_gene: TRBJ2-3
d_gene: NA
CDR3aa: CASSPISSTYTDTQYF
CDR3nt: TGTGCCAGCAGTCCGATCTCCTCGACCTACACAGATACGCAGTATTTT

abundance: NA
v_gene: TRBV9
j_gene: TRBJ2-1
d_gene: NA
CDR3aa: CARRRGVNEQFF
CDR3nt: TGTGCCAGAAGGAGAGGGGTCAATGAGCAGTTCTTC

abundance: NA
v_gene: TRBV28
j_gene: TRBJ2-7
d_gene: NA
CDR3aa: CASSLNEQYF
CDR3nt: TGTGCCAGCAGTTTAAACGAGCAGTACTTC

abundance: once
v_gene: TRBV7-9
j_gene: TRBJ2-1
d_gene: TRBD2
CDR3aa: CASSSPSGENNEQFF
CDR3nt: TGTGCCAGCAGCTCACCTAGCGGGGAAAACAATGAGCAGTTCTTC

abundance: NA
v_gene: TRBV6-5
j_gene: TRBJ2-7
d_gene: TRBD2
CDR3aa: CASSRGTSGSYEQYF
CDR3nt: TGTGCCAGCAGCCGCGGGACTAGCGGCTCCTACGAGCAGTACTTC

abundance: NA
v_gene: TRBV7-3
j_gene: TRBJ1-4
d_gene: NA
CDR3aa: CASSLGARGGNEKLFF
CDR3nt: TGTGCCAGCAGCTTAGGCGCGAGGGGAGGAAATGAAAAACTGTTTTTT

abundance: NA
v_gene: TRBV6-5
j_gene: TRBJ2-7
d_gene: TRBD2
CDR3aa: CASSYSGTSGRGEQYF
CDR3nt: TGTGCCAGCAGTTACTCAGGGACTAGCGGGAGGGGGGAGCAGTACTTC

abundance: NA
v_gene: TRBV5-1
j_gene: TRBJ2-7
d_gene: TRBD1
CDR3aa: CASSSDRAEQYF
CDR3nt: TGCGCCAGCAGCTCCGACAGGGCCGAGCAGTACTTC

abundance: NA
v_gene: TRBV27
j_gene: TRBJ1-1
d_gene: TRBD1
CDR3aa: CASSSHRDRAPEAFF
CDR3nt: TGTGCCAGCAGTTCCCACCGGGACAGGGCCCCTGAAGCTTTCTTT

abundance: NA
v_gene: TRBV11-3
j_gene: TRBJ2-3
d_gene: NA
CDR3aa: CASSANKGSTQYF
CDR3nt: TGTGCCAGCAGCGCCAATAAGGGGTCGACGCAGTATTTT

abundance: once
v_gene: TRBV19
j_gene: TRBJ2-7
d_gene: TRBD1
CDR3aa: CASSITGGNYEQYF
CDR3nt: TGTGCCAGTAGTATTACAGGGGGCAACTACGAGCAGTACTTC